These 10 T cell receptor beta chains originate from one sample sequenced in a study of shared clonotypes between healthy human individuals. Generated by immunoSEQ multiplex PCR, the TCRdb table keeps only in-frame clones and is missing some. The sample carries about 490,000 clones, less than 80% recorded once. Sequencing was performed on PBMCs. These receptors were taken from a woman between 35 and 50 years old in good health. Some clones in this sample may be carry-over from other donors' samples.

The CDR3: CASSSRTGVLEEQYF. CDR3 bases: TGTGCCAGCTCATCTAGGACAGGGGTATTGGAAGAGCAGTACTTC. The rearrangement joins TRBV18 to TRBJ2-7; 9 nucleotides line up with TRBD1. Germline CDR1 reads KGHSH; CDR2 reads LQKENI. The CDR3 contains 15 residues. Losses at the gene ends were 5 bases for V and 7 bases for J; bases not matched to a gene: 12.

The chain has TRBV12-5 and TRBJ1-1, with 7 bases aligning to TRBD1. The CDR3 runs 13 residues. Trimming took 6 bases from V and 6 from J; bases not matched to a gene: 7. Looked up from germline, CDR1 is LGHNT and CDR2 is FRNRAP. CDR3 region: CASGLQGYPEAFF. The CDR3 nucleotides read TGTGCTAGTGGCTTACAGGGGTACCCTGAAGCTTTCTTT.

CDR3 region: CASSAGGTGNHYEQYF. The CDR3 DNA reads TGTGCCAGCAGCGCCGGGGGGACAGGGAACCACTACGAGCAGTACTTC. The chain uses TRBV9 and TRBJ2-7, with TRBD1 identical over 9 bases. Losses at the gene ends were 3 bases for V and 3 bases for J; bases not matched to a gene: 10. Per the germline V gene, CDR1 is SGDLS and CDR2 is YYNGEE. The CDR3 has 16 residues. Using reference TRBV9 and TRBJ2-7 for the parts outside the CDR3, the full variable domain is DSGVTQTPKHLITATGQRVTLRCSPRSGDLSVYWYQQSLDQGLQFLIQYYNGEERAKGNILERFSAQQFPDLHSELNLSSLELGDSALYFCASSAGGTGNHYEQYFGPGTRLTVT.

V usage is TRBV11-2 and J usage is TRBJ1-4; D not certain. The CDR3 totals 15 residues. The germline gives CDR1 SGHAT, CDR2 FQNNGV. Trimming removed 5 bases at V and 2 bases at J, with 12 bases between. DNA for the CDR3: TGTGCCAGCAGCCCCCAACCACGGACTAATGAAAAACTGTTTTTT. Its protein product is CASSPQPRTNEKLFF. The full variable domain, in which reference TRBV11-2 and TRBJ1-4 provide the parts outside the CDR3, is EAGVAQSPRYKIIEKRQSVAFWCNPISGHATLYWYQQILGQGPKLLIQFQNNGVVDDSQLPKDRFSAERLKGVDSTLKIQPAKLEDSAVYLCASSPQPRTNEKLFFGSGTQLSVL.

This chain connects TRBV28 to TRBJ2-7; D uncertain. Trimming pared 7 bases from V and 4 bases from J, leaving 11 bases between. The CDR3 contains 12 residues. From germline, CDR1 is MDHEN and CDR2 SYDVKM. The CDR3 nucleotides are TGTGCCAGCACTTCCTCCCCATACGAGCAGTACTTC. Translating it yields CASTSSPYEQYF.

The chain employs TRBV29-1 and TRBJ1-3, with unresolved D. Germline-derived CDR1 and CDR2 are SQVTM and ANQGSEA. This CDR3 has 13 amino acids. V gave up 4 bases and J gave up 0 bases, with 7 bases separating them. The CDR3 protein is CSVGEYSGNTIYF. CDR3 DNA: TGCAGCGTTGGGGAGTACTCTGGAAACACCATATATTTT.

This clone was seen only a few times. The rearrangement uses TRBV25-1 and TRBJ2-2; a possible D gene is TRBD2 (6 bases). Germline CDR1 MGHDK, CDR2 SYGVNS. V was pared by 5 bases and J by 2 bases, with 15 bases between. The CDR3 covers 16 residues. The CDR3 is CASSRPGEENTGELFF. Here the CDR3 DNA reads TGTGCCAGCAGTCGACCGGGAGAGGAAAACACCGGGGAGCTGTTTTTT.

This clone was seen many times. This CDR3 is also generated by other DNA sequences in the sample. CDR3 sequence: CASRGEAFF. The CDR3 DNA reads as TGTGCCAGCAGGGGTGAAGCTTTCTTT. The chain recombines TRBV6-4 with TRBJ1-1, with unresolved D. CDR1 is MRHNA, CDR2 SNTAGT, per germline. V was clipped by 6 bases and J by 7 bases, with 3 bases between them. This CDR3 has 9 amino acids.

The rearrangement joins TRBV19 to TRBJ2-7; unclear D gene. Trimming pared 5 bases from V and 2 bases from J, leaving 16 bases between. This CDR3 contains 15 residues. Germline V gene lookup returns CDR1 LNHDA and CDR2 SQIVND (reference sequence). CDR3 sequence: CASSPRTDHTYEQYF. CDR3 in DNA: TGTGCCAGTAGTCCCCGGACCGACCACACCTACGAGCAGTACTTC.

V gene TRBV9 combines with J gene TRBJ2-7; D is uncertain. CDR3 length equals 15 residues. Germline V gives CDR1 SGDLS, CDR2 YYNGEE. The germline V and J ends were trimmed by 3 bases and 0 bases, with 13 bases remaining between them. The CDR3 DNA sequence: TGTGCCAGCAGCGCCGGAAATGCTAACTCCTACGAGCAGTACTTC. Encoded protein: CASSAGNANSYEQYF.